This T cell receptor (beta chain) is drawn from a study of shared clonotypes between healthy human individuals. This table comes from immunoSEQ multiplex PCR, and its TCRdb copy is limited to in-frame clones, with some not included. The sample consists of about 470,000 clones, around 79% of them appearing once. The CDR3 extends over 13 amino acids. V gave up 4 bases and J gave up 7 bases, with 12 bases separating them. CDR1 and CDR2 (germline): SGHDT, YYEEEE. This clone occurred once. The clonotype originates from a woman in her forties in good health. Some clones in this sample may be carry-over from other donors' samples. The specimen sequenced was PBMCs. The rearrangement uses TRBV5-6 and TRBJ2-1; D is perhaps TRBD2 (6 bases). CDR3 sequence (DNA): TGTGCCAGCAGCGTCCGAGGGAGGAATGAGCAGTTCTTC. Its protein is CASSVRGRNEQFF.